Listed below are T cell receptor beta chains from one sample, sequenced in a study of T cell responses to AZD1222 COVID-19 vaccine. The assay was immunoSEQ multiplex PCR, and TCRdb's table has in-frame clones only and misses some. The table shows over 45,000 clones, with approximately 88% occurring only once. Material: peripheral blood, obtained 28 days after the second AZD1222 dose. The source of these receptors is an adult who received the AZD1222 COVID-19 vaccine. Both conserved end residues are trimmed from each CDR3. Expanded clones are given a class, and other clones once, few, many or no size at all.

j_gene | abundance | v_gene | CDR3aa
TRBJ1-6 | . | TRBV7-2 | ATTTSRNSPLH
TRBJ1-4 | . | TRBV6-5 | ASRPRQSTNEKLF
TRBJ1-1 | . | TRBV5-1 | ASSLEGVTEAF
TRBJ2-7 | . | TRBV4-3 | ASSQAYRGPAYEQY
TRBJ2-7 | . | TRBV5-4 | ASSLQGVYEQY
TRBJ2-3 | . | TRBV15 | ATSRDHPGSSTDTQY
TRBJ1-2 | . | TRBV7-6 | ASSSMGRAGGYT
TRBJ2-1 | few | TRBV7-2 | ASSFGASSYNEQF
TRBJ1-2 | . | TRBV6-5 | ASSSYRDTGGYT
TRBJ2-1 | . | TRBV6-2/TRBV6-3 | ASSISGPYNEQF
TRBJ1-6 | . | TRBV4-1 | ASSQWDGGSYNSPLH
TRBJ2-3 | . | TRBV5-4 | ASSNDRGAGITDTQY
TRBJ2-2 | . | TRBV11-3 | ASSSGQGAYTGELF
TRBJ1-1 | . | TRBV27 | ASSPAMNTEAF
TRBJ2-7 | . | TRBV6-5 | ASTTSRSYEQY
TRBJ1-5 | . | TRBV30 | AWSVDGNQPQH
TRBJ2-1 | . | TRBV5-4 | ASSLTDEQF
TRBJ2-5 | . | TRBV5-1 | ASSRKSLGETQY
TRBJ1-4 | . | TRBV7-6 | ASSFLRGSNEKLF
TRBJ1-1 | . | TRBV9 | ASSVVGLGTEAF
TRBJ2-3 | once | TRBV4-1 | ASSQERWVGTTDTQY
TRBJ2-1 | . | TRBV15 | ATSRGEWDEQF
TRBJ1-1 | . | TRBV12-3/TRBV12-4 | ASTRGQNTEAF
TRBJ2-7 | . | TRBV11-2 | ASSSNSGKNEQY
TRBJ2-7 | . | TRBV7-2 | ASSLTGQGLNEQY
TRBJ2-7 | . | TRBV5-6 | ASSPLGGSSYEQY